This T cell receptor beta chain was identified during a study of OX40 agonist ivuxolimab in advanced cancers. Only in-frame clones appear in the TCRdb table, and some are missing; sequencing was by immunoSEQ multiplex PCR. In the table there are approximately 86,000 clones, approximately 86% of which are singletons. The V end lost 4 bases, the J end lost 0 bases, and 17 bases lay between the germline ends. The germline gives CDR1 SGHRS, CDR2 YFSETQ. The CDR3 extends over 16 amino acids. Sequenced material: CD4+ or CD8+ T cells sorted from blood, taken in a trial of the OX40 agonist ivuxolimab. This chain links TRBV5-1 with TRBJ2-7, with D uncertain. The clonotype was recovered from an adult with an advanced solid tumor such as melanoma, head and neck, liver or kidney cancer. In DNA form, the CDR3 reads TGCGCCAGCAGCCCCCCCCGGCCAGGCGCCTCCTACGAGCAGTACTTC. Its translation is CASSPPRPGASYEQYF.